This T cell receptor (beta chain) was identified in a study of T-cell memory formation after mild COVID-19. Whole-study context: The two donors had largely donor-specific TCR clusters. Findings and caveats of the study: Clones from the second wave (peaking day 37) had unconfirmed SARS-CoV-2 specificity.

Regarding this clonotype: Its specificity is unknown.

MiXCR, run by TCRdb on the 5' RACE reads, gives a single entry per CDR3 protein. The sample carries 180,000 or so distinct CDR3 sequences, roughly 12% recorded once. The receptor comes from a man younger than 30 who had mild COVID-19 (a few samples of this study predate the infection). Cell type and time point are not known. The sequencing sample was made of PBMCs or a T cell subset sorted from them (not recorded which).

The CDR3: CAWRGSLSYEQYF. The CDR3 DNA reads as TGTGCCTGGAGGGGCAGTCTATCCTACGAGCAGTACTTC. The rearrangement links TRBV30 to TRBJ2-7; D not certain. The V gene's germline CDR1 is GTSNPN and CDR2 SVGIG (reference sequence). Trimming pared 3 bases from V and 1 base from J, leaving 10 bases between. CDR3 size: 13 residues.